This TCR beta chain was retrieved from a study of siplizumab effects on memory and regulatory T cells. Sequenced by immunoSEQ multiplex PCR; TCRdb stores in-frame clones only, minus some. Seen here are 90,000 to 140,000 clones, about 92% observed once, and the top ten hold 0.32%. Whole-study results and caveats: Naive T cell populations appeared to exhibit greater diversity than memory cells and appeared to be major alloresponse contributors. Unstimulated subsets accounted for the mapping of only a minor share of the clones that were alloreactive.

With V trimmed by 1 base and J by 3 bases, 2 bases remained unmatched. Per germline, CDR1 MNHEY and CDR2 SMNVEV (reference sequence). The CDR3 length is 16 residues. With regard to this clone: What it binds is unknown.

The chain joins TRBV27 to TRBJ2-1; 11 bases agree with TRBD1. The sample consisted of CD4+ T cells sorted from blood. The origin of this receptor is a human donor in good health. CDR3 DNA: TGTGCCAGCAGTTTATTTGGGACAGGGGGCTACAATGAGCAGTTCTTC. Residues: CASSLFGTGGYNEQFF.